This T cell receptor beta chain came from a study of preoperative IRX-2 immunotherapy in early breast cancer. The assay was immunoSEQ multiplex PCR, and TCRdb's table has in-frame clones only and misses some. The repertoire holds about 23,000 clones, with more than 80% as singletons. Treatment defined: preoperative locoregional IRX-2 cytokine immunotherapy. Samples came from a phase Ib trial of preoperative locoregional IRX-2 cytokine immunotherapy. Trimming cost V 3 bases and J 6 bases; bases outside gene matches: 10. The CDR3 is 15 residues long. In germline, CDR1 is MNHEY, CDR2 SMNVEV (reference sequence).

The genes are TRBV27 and TRBJ1-2; the match to TRBD1 covers 7 bases. This specimen consisted of tumor tissue, obtained after IRX-2 immunotherapy. The clonotype was recovered from a human donor with breast cancer. CDR3 sequence: CASSLGGGVGHGYTF. The CDR3 coding sequence is TGTGCCAGCAGTTTGGGAGGGGGCGTCGGTCATGGCTACACCTTC.